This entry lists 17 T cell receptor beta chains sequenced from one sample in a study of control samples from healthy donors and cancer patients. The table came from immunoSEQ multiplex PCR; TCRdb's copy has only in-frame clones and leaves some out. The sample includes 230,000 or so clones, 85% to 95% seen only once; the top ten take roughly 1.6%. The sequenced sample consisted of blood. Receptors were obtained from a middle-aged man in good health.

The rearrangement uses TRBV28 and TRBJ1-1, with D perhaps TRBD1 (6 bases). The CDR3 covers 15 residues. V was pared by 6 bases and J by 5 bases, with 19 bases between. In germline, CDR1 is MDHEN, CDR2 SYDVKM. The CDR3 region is CASSLGGLVDTEAFF. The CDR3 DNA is TGTGCCAGCAGCCTAGGGGGACTCGTGGATACTGAAGCTTTCTTT.

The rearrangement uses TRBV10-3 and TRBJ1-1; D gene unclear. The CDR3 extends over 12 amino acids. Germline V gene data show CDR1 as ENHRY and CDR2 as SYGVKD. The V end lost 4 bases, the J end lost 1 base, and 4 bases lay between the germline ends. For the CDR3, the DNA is TGTGCCATCAGTGTACAGAACACTGAAGCTTTCTTT. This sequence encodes CAISVQNTEAFF.

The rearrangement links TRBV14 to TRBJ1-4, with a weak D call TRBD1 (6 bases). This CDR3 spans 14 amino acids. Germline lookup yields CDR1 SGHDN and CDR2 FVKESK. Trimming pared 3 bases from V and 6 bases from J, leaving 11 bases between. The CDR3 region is CASSQLQGHEKLFF. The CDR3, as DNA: TGTGCCAGCAGCCAGTTGCAGGGGCATGAAAAACTGTTTTTT.

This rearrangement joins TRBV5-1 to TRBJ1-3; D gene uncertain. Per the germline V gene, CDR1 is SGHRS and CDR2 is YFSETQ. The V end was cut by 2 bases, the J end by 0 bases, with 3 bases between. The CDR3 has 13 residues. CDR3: CASSLISGNTIYF. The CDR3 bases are TGCGCCAGCAGCTTAATCTCTGGAAACACCATATATTTT.

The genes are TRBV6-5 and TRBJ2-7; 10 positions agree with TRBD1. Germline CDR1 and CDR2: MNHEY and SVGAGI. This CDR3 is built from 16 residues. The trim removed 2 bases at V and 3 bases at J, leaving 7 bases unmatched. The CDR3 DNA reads TGTGCCAGCAGTTACGCCATGACAGGGGGCCGCTACGAGCAGTACTTC. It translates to CASSYAMTGGRYEQYF.

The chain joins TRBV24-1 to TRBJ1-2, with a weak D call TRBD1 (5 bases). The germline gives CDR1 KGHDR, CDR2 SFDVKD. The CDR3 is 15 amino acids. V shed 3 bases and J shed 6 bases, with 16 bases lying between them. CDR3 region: CATSDPHLGVDGYTF. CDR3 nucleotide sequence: TGTGCCACCAGTGATCCTCATCTGGGGGTAGATGGCTACACCTTC.

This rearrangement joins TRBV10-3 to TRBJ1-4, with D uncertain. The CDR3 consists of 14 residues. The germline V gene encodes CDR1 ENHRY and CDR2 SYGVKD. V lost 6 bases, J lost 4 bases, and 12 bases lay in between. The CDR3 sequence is CAIRENSHNEKLFF. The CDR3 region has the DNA TGTGCCATCAGAGAGAACAGTCATAATGAAAAACTGTTTTTT.

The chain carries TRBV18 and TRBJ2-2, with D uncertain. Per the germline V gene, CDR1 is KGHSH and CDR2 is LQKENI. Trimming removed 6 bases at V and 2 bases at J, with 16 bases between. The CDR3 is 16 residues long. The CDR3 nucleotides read TGTGCCAGCTCCCTCACCGTGATTACTAACACCGGGGAGCTGTTTTTT. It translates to CASSLTVITNTGELFF.

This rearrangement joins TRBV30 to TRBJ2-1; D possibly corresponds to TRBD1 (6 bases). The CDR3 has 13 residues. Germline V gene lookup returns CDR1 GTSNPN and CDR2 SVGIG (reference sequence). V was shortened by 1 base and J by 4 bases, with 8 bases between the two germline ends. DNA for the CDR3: TGTGCCTGGAGTGACCAGGGGTACAATGAGCAGTTCTTC. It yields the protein CAWSDQGYNEQFF.

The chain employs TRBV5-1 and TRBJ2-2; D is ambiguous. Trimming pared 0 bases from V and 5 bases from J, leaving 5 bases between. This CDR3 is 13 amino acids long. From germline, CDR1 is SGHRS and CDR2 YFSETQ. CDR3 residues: CASSLVPTGELFF. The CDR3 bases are TGCGCCAGCAGCTTGGTCCCTACCGGGGAGCTGTTTTTT.

In DNA, the CDR3 is TGCGCCAGCAGCTTGGAATTCATGAACACTGAAGCTTTCTTT. Its protein is CASSLEFMNTEAFF. The chain joins TRBV5-1 to TRBJ1-1; D is uncertain. V was clipped by 0 bases and J by 0 bases, with 6 bases between them. The CDR3 totals 14 residues. Germline CDR1 is SGHRS and CDR2 is YFSETQ.

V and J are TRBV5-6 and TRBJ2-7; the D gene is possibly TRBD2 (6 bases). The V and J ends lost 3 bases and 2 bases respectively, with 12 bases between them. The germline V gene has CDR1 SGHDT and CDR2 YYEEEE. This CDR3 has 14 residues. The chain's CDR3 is CASSSGTGTYEQYF. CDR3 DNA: TGTGCCAGCAGCTCTGGGACTGGGACCTACGAGCAGTACTTC.

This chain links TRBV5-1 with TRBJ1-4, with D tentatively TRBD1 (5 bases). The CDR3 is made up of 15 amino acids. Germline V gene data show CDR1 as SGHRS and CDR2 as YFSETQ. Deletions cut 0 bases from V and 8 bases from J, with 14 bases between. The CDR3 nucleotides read TGCGCCAGCAGCTTGGAGGGCCGGGCAGGGGAAAAACTGTTTTTT. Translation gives CASSLEGRAGEKLFF.

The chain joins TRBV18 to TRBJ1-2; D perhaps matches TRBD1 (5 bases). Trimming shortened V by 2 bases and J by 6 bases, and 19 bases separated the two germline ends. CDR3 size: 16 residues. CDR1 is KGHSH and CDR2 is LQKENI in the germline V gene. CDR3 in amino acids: CASSPVLEGVGHGYTF. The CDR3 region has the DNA TGTGCCAGCTCACCAGTACTTGAAGGGGTCGGCCATGGCTACACCTTC.

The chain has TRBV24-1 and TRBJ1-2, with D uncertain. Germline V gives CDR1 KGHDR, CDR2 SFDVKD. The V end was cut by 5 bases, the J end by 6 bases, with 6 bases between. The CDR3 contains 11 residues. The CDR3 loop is CATSAQDGYTF. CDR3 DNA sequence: TGTGCCACCAGTGCCCAAGATGGCTACACCTTC.

The CDR3 coding sequence is TGTGCCAGCAGCGTAGAGGGGACAGGGTCACACTCTGGAAACACCATATATTTT. It specifies CASSVEGTGSHSGNTIYF. V usage is TRBV9 and J usage is TRBJ1-3; 9 nucleotides match TRBD1. Unmatched junction bases numbered 7, after V lost 0 bases and J lost 0 bases. Per germline, CDR1 SGDLS and CDR2 YYNGEE. This CDR3 contains 18 residues.

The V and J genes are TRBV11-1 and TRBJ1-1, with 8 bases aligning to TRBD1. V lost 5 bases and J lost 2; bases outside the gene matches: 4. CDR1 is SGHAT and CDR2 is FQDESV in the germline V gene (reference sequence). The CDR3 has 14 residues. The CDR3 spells CASSPTGDNTEAFF. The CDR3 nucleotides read TGTGCCAGCAGCCCGACAGGGGATAACACTGAAGCTTTCTTT. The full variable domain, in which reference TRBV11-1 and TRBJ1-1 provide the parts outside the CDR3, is EAEVAQSPRYKITEKSQAVAFWCDPISGHATLYWYRQILGQGPELLVQFQDESVVDDSQLPKDRFSAERLKGVDSTLKIQPAELGDSAMYLCASSPTGDNTEAFFGQGTRLTVV.